Following are 20 T cell receptor beta chains from one sample sequenced in a study of shared clonotypes between healthy human individuals. Measured with immunoSEQ multiplex PCR; TCRdb has only the in-frame clones, and not every one. The table shows about 530,000 clones, with roughly 79% occurring only once. Sequenced material: PBMCs. These receptors originate from a woman aged 35 to 49 in good health. Some clones in this sample may be carry-over from other donors' samples.

The rearrangement uses TRBV18 and TRBJ2-3, with 7 positions matching TRBD2. The trim removed 1 base at V and 4 bases at J, leaving 5 bases unmatched. Germline-derived CDR1 and CDR2 are KGHSH and LQKENI. CDR3 length: 15 amino acids. CDR3 region: CASSPQGLGADTQYF. For the CDR3, the DNA is TGTGCCAGCTCACCACAAGGACTAGGGGCAGATACGCAGTATTTT.

The chain carries TRBV28 and TRBJ1-5, with 7 positions matching TRBD1. The CDR3 totals 15 residues. V was clipped by 5 bases and J by 6 bases; unmatched bases: 10. Germline V gene sequence: CDR1 MDHEN, CDR2 SYDVKM. This CDR3 is CASSPPDREGQPQHF. The CDR3, as DNA: TGTGCCAGCAGTCCCCCCGACAGGGAAGGTCAGCCCCAGCATTTT.

The CDR3 DNA follows: TGTGCCAGCAGCGTAGCCCTCCTGAGCGGACCTGGGGCAGATACGCAGTATTTT. Amino acids: CASSVALLSGPGADTQYF. The chain recombines TRBV9 with TRBJ2-3; D is perhaps TRBD2 (5 bases). From germline, CDR1 is SGDLS and CDR2 YYNGEE. With 0 bases removed from V and 4 bases from J, the gap between germline ends came to 21 bases. This CDR3 contains 18 residues. Variable domain in full (rest from reference TRBV9 and TRBJ2-3): DSGVTQTPKHLITATGQRVTLRCSPRSGDLSVYWYQQSLDQGLQFLIQYYNGEERAKGNILERFSAQQFPDLHSELNLSSLELGDSALYFCASSVALLSGPGADTQYFGPGTRLTVL.

In nucleotides, the CDR3 is TGTGCCAGCAGCTTAAGAGGGAGGTCGGGAGGGAACTCCTACAATGAGCAGTTCTTC. Protein sequence: CASSLRGRSGGNSYNEQFF. This sequence joins TRBV7-9 and TRBJ2-1; TRBD2 matches 8 bases. The CDR3 runs to 19 residues. CDR1 is SEHNR and CDR2 is FQNEAQ in the germline V gene (reference sequence). Unmatched junction bases numbered 12, after V lost 2 bases and J lost 0 bases.

The CDR3 spells CASSLAPDTSNEKLFF. Written as DNA, the CDR3 is TGCGCCAGCAGCTTGGCCCCGGACACCTCTAATGAAAAACTGTTTTTT. The chain uses TRBV5-1 and TRBJ1-4, with D tentatively TRBD1 (5 bases). Germline values: CDR1 SGHRS, CDR2 YFSETQ. The CDR3 consists of 16 residues. V was clipped by 0 bases and J by 3 bases, with 12 bases between them.

The chain couples TRBV2 to TRBJ2-5; 12 nucleotides agree with TRBD2. The tail of the sequence fits TRBJ2-7 better, so the J call may be wrong. The germline V gene encodes CDR1 SNHLY and CDR2 FYNNEI. The CDR3 runs to 15 residues. The CDR3 spells CASSELAGGPYEQYF. For the CDR3, the DNA is TGTGCCAGCAGTGAGCTAGCGGGAGGGCCCTACGAGCAGTACTTC.

The rearrangement uses TRBV13 and TRBJ1-3; D is undetermined. CDR1 is PRHDT, CDR2 FYEKMQ, per germline (reference sequence). The CDR3 is made up of 12 amino acids. Deletions cut 7 bases from V and 14 bases from J, with 18 bases between. CDR3: CASTHADGLLYF. Here the CDR3 DNA reads TGTGCCAGCACTCACGCAGATGGACTCTTATATTTT.

The chain employs TRBV30 and TRBJ1-6; D is perhaps TRBD1 (5 bases). CDR3 length: 15 amino acids. The germline V gene encodes CDR1 GTSNPN and CDR2 SVGIG (reference sequence). Between the trimmed V and J ends, which lost 1 base and 4 bases, there was a span of 11 bases. Here the CDR3 reads CAWSAGAGYNSPLHF. For the CDR3, the DNA is TGTGCCTGGAGTGCAGGCGCAGGGTATAATTCACCCCTCCACTTT. The complete variable domain, with remaining parts taken from reference TRBV30 and TRBJ1-6, reads SQTIHQWPATLVQPVGSPLSLECTVEGTSNPNLYWYRQAAGRGLQLLFYSVGIGQISSEVPQNLSASRPQDRQFILSSKKLLLSDSGFYLCAWSAGAGYNSPLHFGNGTRLTVT.

On this clone itself: An end of the junction differs from the germline gene, which may be a read error. The chain is built from TRBV7-2 and TRBJ2-1; D tentatively fits TRBD1 or TRBD2 (5 bases each). Per the germline V gene, CDR1 is SGHTA and CDR2 is FQGNSA. The CDR3 consists of 16 residues. DNA of the CDR3: TGTGCCCGCAGCCCCCCCGAAGGGACCCCCTACAATGAGCAGCTCTTC. Residues: CARSPPEGTPYNEQLF.

This clone was detected once. Other DNA sequences in the sample encode the same CDR3. The chain couples TRBV5-4 to TRBJ2-5, with D tentatively TRBD2 (5 bases). Germline CDR1 SGHNT, CDR2 YYREEE (reference sequence). The CDR3 length is 14 residues. The V end lost 0 bases, the J end lost 1 base, and 7 bases lay between the germline ends. The CDR3 region is CASSLVGSQETQYF. CDR3 nucleotides: TGTGCCAGCAGCTTGGTAGGGAGCCAAGAGACCCAGTACTTC.

The V gene is TRBV30, the J gene TRBJ2-1, with 8 bases identical to TRBD1. CDR1 and CDR2 (germline): GTSNPN, SVGIG (reference sequence). Trimming removed 3 bases from V and 5 bases from J; junction bases left unmatched: 6. The length of the CDR3 is 14 residues. The DNA for the CDR3 is TGTGCCTGGAGGCCGGACAGGGCGAACAATGAGCAGTTCTTC. It specifies CAWRPDRANNEQFF. The full variable domain, in which reference TRBV30 and TRBJ2-1 provide the parts outside the CDR3, is SQTIHQWPATLVQPVGSPLSLECTVEGTSNPNLYWYRQAAGRGLQLLFYSVGIGQISSEVPQNLSASRPQDRQFILSSKKLLLSDSGFYLCAWRPDRANNEQFFGPGTRLTVL.

The V and J genes are TRBV6-6 and TRBJ1-6; 7 nucleotides align to TRBD1. CDR1 MNHNY and CDR2 SVGAGI come from the germline V gene (reference sequence). With 6 bases clipped from V and 6 bases from J, the junction kept 5 bases outside the gene matches. CDR3 length equals 14 residues. The CDR3 nucleotides read TGTGCCAGCAGCCGCGACAGGGCTAATTCACCCCTCCACTTT. It encodes CASSRDRANSPLHF.

The table lists this clone with a count of one. V gene TRBV5-6 combines with J gene TRBJ2-7, with D uncertain. With 0 bases removed from V and 4 bases from J, the gap between germline ends came to 5 bases. Per the germline V gene, CDR1 is SGHDT and CDR2 is YYEEEE. This CDR3 is 12 amino acids long. CDR3 in amino acids: CASSLVGYEQYF. The CDR3 bases are TGTGCCAGCAGCTTGGTGGGTTACGAGCAGTACTTC.

V usage is TRBV7-3 and J usage is TRBJ2-7, with 8 bases identical to TRBD2. This CDR3 region has 18 residues. Germline CDR1 SGHTA, CDR2 FQGTGA. With V trimmed by 5 bases and J by 0 bases, 15 bases remained unmatched. CDR3 sequence: CASSLEVSGGGYSYEQYF. The CDR3 DNA sequence: TGTGCCAGCAGCCTCGAGGTATCGGGAGGGGGGTACTCCTACGAGCAGTACTTC.

The V call is TRBV30, the J call TRBJ2-2; 10 bases match TRBD1. V shed 0 bases and J 5 bases; nucleotides not matched to a gene: 6. The germline CDR1 and CDR2 sequences are GTSNPN and SVGIG (reference sequence). This CDR3 has 16 amino acids. CDR3 sequence (DNA): TGTGCCTGGAGTGTCTATGGGACAGGGGCAACCGGGGAGCTGTTTTTT. The encoded protein is CAWSVYGTGATGELFF. Variable domain in full (rest from reference TRBV30 and TRBJ2-2): SQTIHQWPATLVQPVGSPLSLECTVEGTSNPNLYWYRQAAGRGLQLLFYSVGIGQISSEVPQNLSASRPQDRQFILSSKKLLLSDSGFYLCAWSVYGTGATGELFFGEGSRLTVL.

The chain carries TRBV5-1 and TRBJ2-6; TRBD1 aligns across 7 bases. This CDR3 has 18 amino acids. The germline gives CDR1 SGHRS, CDR2 YFSETQ. V shed 2 bases and J 0 bases; nucleotides not matched to a gene: 8. The CDR3 region has the DNA TGCGCCAGCAGCTTAAGACAGGGTGCGTTCTCTGGGGCCAACGTCCTGACTTTC. It translates to CASSLRQGAFSGANVLTF.

V usage is TRBV2 and J usage is TRBJ2-7; 8 nucleotides agree with TRBD2. From germline, CDR1 is SNHLY and CDR2 FYNNEI. Losses at the gene ends were 3 bases for V and 6 bases for J; bases not matched to a gene: 7. The CDR3 runs 14 residues. CDR3 region: CASSEGLGSGEQYF. The CDR3 nucleotides read TGTGCCAGCAGTGAGGGACTAGGGTCGGGCGAGCAGTACTTC.

This rearrangement joins TRBV7-6 to TRBJ1-1; D gene ambiguous. The germline V and J ends were trimmed by 2 bases and 0 bases, with 16 bases remaining between them. The CDR3 has 17 residues. The germline V gene encodes CDR1 SGHVS and CDR2 FNYEAQ. CDR3 nucleotide sequence: TGTGCCAGCAGCTTAAACGTACAAAGAAATCTGAACACTGAAGCTTTCTTT. Its translation is CASSLNVQRNLNTEAFF.

V and J are TRBV9 and TRBJ2-1; unclear D gene. V lost 0 bases to trimming and J lost 3 bases, with 7 bases between them. Germline V gives CDR1 SGDLS, CDR2 YYNGEE. The CDR3 runs to 14 residues. CDR3 loop: CASSVGSVYNEQFF. CDR3 bases: TGTGCCAGCAGCGTAGGGTCAGTCTACAATGAGCAGTTCTTC. Combining the CDR3 with reference TRBV9 and TRBJ2-1 gives the whole variable domain DSGVTQTPKHLITATGQRVTLRCSPRSGDLSVYWYQQSLDQGLQFLIQYYNGEERAKGNILERFSAQQFPDLHSELNLSSLELGDSALYFCASSVGSVYNEQFFGPGTRLTVL.

The J gene is TRBJ2-1, the V gene TRBV5-4; 8 bases agree with TRBD2. This CDR3 spans 15 amino acids. Germline V lookup: CDR1 SGHNT, CDR2 YYREEE (reference sequence). V shed 1 base and J 3 bases; nucleotides not matched to a gene: 3. The CDR3 sequence: CASSLTSGGYNEQFF. The CDR3 region has the DNA TGTGCCAGCAGCTTGACTAGCGGCGGCTACAATGAGCAGTTCTTC.